Here is one T cell receptor (beta chain) with its context. Germline CDR1 is SGHDN and CDR2 is FVKESK. V was cut by 4 bases and J by 3 bases, with 12 bases left in between. The CDR3 runs 15 residues. The study used a library that attached unique molecular identifiers to individual cDNA molecules. Using its own MiXCR run on the RACE reads, TCRdb lists one record per CDR3 protein. This sample has roughly 24,000 distinct CDR3 sequences, with 8% to 9.5% found just once. This sample is drawn from a study of human T cells and chemical hapten exposure. Time point defined: patch test 2, 6 weeks after DPC sensitization. Treatment: therapeutic diphenylcyclopropenone sensitization with weekly scalp DPC.

The chain carries TRBV14 and TRBJ2-2; the D is unclear. The sequences come from whole blood, collected in connection with sensitization to the hapten diphenylcyclopropenone (DPC). The source is a man aged 25-40 years with alopecia areata. Some clones in this sample may be carry-over from other donors' samples. CDR3 protein: CASSLTLKDTGELFF. DNA for the CDR3: TGTGCCAGCAGCCTTACATTAAAGGACACCGGGGAGCTGTTTTTT.